This record covers a single T cell receptor (beta chain). Its antigen is not identified. This may come from a read error, since a much larger clone is one base off. TCRdb re-derived calls from the reads in MiXCR, one entry per CDR3 protein. Of some 310,000 distinct CDR3 sequences detected, 25% appear once; the ten largest clones hold approximately 12%. This specimen belongs to a study of T cell repertoires in cytomegalovirus infection. Study details: Public signatures in TCR beta pointed to CMV infection and matching HLA type.

Germline-derived CDR1 and CDR2 are MNHEY and SVGEGT. CDR3 length equals 12 residues. This sample comprised cultured PBMCs, obtained from culture after CMV antigen stimulation. This clonotype originated in a human donor in good health (CMV status not recorded). Some clones in this sample may be carry-over from other donors' samples. The V call is TRBV6-2 or TRBV6-3, the J call TRBJ2-1; TRBD2 agrees at 8 bases. CDR3 region: CVSSGTSNEQFF. In nucleotides, the CDR3 is TGTGTCAGCTCCGGGACTAGCAATGAGCAGTTCTTC.